This TCR beta chain was profiled in a study of T cells in Graves' hyperthyroidism and ophthalmopathy. Germline CDR1 and CDR2: DFQATT and SNEGSKA (reference sequence). Trimming took 1 base from V and 0 from J; bases not matched to a gene: 12. The CDR3 loop spans 18 amino acids. This clonotype has more than one count but fewer than ten. Using RNA transcripts as the source, TCR beta CDR3 regions were amplified. Primed by the HTBI set, a first-round RT-PCR was run on the TCR CDR3. TCRdb used MiXCR to reprocess the multiplex PCR reads, holding one entry per CDR3 protein. This sample has roughly 700,000 distinct CDR3 sequences, with 14% found just once.

This TCR was sampled from a woman aged 18-29 years with Graves' hyperthyroidism. The sequenced sample was blood. This chain joins TRBV20-1 and TRBJ2-1, with 7 nucleotides matching TRBD2. CDR3 sequence reads: CSARVQVEAGISYNEQFF. CDR3 in DNA: TGCAGTGCTAGAGTACAGGTAGAAGCGGGGATCTCCTACAATGAGCAGTTCTTC.